This T cell receptor (beta chain) stems from a study of technical replicates of blood from a few donors. Only in-frame clones appear in the TCRdb table, and some are missing; sequencing was by immunoSEQ multiplex PCR. Among thousands of clones, 90% to 95% were seen once, and the ten largest hold roughly 10%. V lost 7 bases and J lost 5; bases outside the gene matches: 8. CDR3 length equals 14 residues. Germline loops: CDR1 SGHNT, CDR2 YENEEA. The chain uses TRBV11-3 and TRBJ2-7; TRBD1 agrees at 10 bases. Sequencing input: PBMCs. The source of this sequence is a human donor in good health. DNA of the CDR3: TGTGCCAGCAACCCGGGACAGGGGTTCAACGAGCAGTACTTC. This translates into CASNPGQGFNEQYF.